A single sample gave rise to the 23 T cell receptor beta chains below, sequenced in a study of regulatory T cells in long-lasting Graves disease. Building the TCR beta libraries relied on iRepertoire HTBI primers, and CDR3 regions underwent Arm-PCR. TCRdb fed the multiplex PCR reads into MiXCR, producing one record per CDR3 protein. The sample has 400,000 to 550,000 distinct CDR3 sequences; just under 15% are singletons. The time point was: newly diagnosed GD, antithyroid drugs for less than 3 months. Construction of the TCR library relied on RNA isolated from PBMCs. The same data also contributed to another study, on T cells in Graves' hyperthyroidism and ophthalmopathy.

This sample comprised peripheral blood mononuclear cells (PBMCs), obtained at new diagnosis, from a patient treated with antithyroid drugs. The receptors originated from a woman in her twenties or thirties with Graves disease.

Many counts were recorded for this clonotype. The CDR3 DNA reads TGTGCCAGCAGTTACTCGCCAGGCCGGGAGATAGGAGATACGCAGTATTTT. It specifies CASSYSPGREIGDTQYF. The chain employs TRBV6-5 and TRBJ2-3, with D perhaps TRBD2 (6 bases). CDR3 length equals 17 residues. Trimming took 0 bases from V and 5 from J, leaving 18 bases between them. In germline, CDR1 is MNHEY, CDR2 SVGAGI.

There are a few counts of this clonotype. This chain joins TRBV14 and TRBJ1-6; D gene uncertain. The V end was cut by 0 bases, the J end by 14 bases, with 11 bases between. This CDR3 has 13 residues. CDR1 is SGHDN, CDR2 FVKESK, per germline. CDR3 bases: TGTGCCAGCAGCCAAGACCCAATTGGTTCCCTCCACTTT. Protein product: CASSQDPIGSLHF. The variable domain in full, completed from reference TRBV14 and TRBJ1-6, reads EAGVTQFPSHSVIEKGQTVTLRCDPISGHDNLYWYRRVMGKEIKFLLHFVKESKQDESGMPNNRFLAERTGGTYSTLKVQPAELEDSGVYFCASSQDPIGSLHFGNGTRLTVT.

This chain joins TRBV27 and TRBJ1-2, with D possibly being TRBD1 (6 bases). CDR1 is MNHEY and CDR2 is SMNVEV in the germline V gene (reference sequence). The CDR3 length is 13 residues. Deletions cut 7 bases from V and 5 bases from J, with 14 bases between. CDR3 coding DNA: TGTGCCAGCAAGTCGACAGGCTTTTATGGCTACACCTTC. Its protein is CASKSTGFYGYTF.

With respect to this clonotype: One base separates it from a far larger clone, so it is likely a read error. The chain combines TRBV28 with TRBJ2-3, with TRBD2 matching over 11 bases. The J call may not be correct, given that the DNA end is closer to TRBJ2-1. This CDR3 comprises 15 residues. CDR1 is MDHEN, CDR2 SYDVKM, per germline. As DNA, the CDR3 is TGTGCCAGCAGCTCGACTAGCGGGGCCGCCTACGAGCAGTTCTTC. Its protein product is CASSSTSGAAYEQFF.

This clonotype was detected a few times. The chain uses TRBV20-1 and TRBJ1-1, with D perhaps TRBD1 (6 bases). The CDR3 runs 13 residues. Germline values: CDR1 DFQATT, CDR2 SNEGSKA (reference sequence). V was pared by 8 bases and J by 0 bases, with 13 bases between. The CDR3: CSFPGALNTEAFF. As DNA, the CDR3 is TGCAGTTTCCCAGGGGCCTTGAACACTGAAGCTTTCTTT.

The sample holds many counts of this clonotype. The rearrangement joins TRBV2 to TRBJ2-7; the D is unclear. Trimming removed 7 bases at V and 6 bases at J, with 16 bases between. This CDR3 has 13 residues. Germline V gene lookup returns CDR1 SNHLY and CDR2 FYNNEI. The DNA for the CDR3 is TGTGCCAGCAAATTTGCCCCCCAAGGCGAGCAGTACTTC. It is translated as CASKFAPQGEQYF. Together with reference TRBV2 and TRBJ2-7, the CDR3 gives the full variable domain: EPEVTQTPSHQVTQMGQEVILRCVPISNHLYFYWYRQILGQKVEFLVSFYNNEISEKSEIFDDQFSVERPDGSNFTLKIRSTKLEDSAMYFCASKFAPQGEQYFGPGTRLTVT.

This clonotype has ten or more counts. The rearrangement uses TRBV5-1 and TRBJ2-3; 9 positions agree with TRBD2. Germline CDR1 and CDR2: SGHRS and YFSETQ. The CDR3 length is 15 residues. The V gene end was trimmed by 5 bases and the J gene end by 9 bases; junction bases not matched to a gene: 13. The CDR3, as DNA: TGCGCCAGCAGGAAAGATAGCGGGAGCTTGGTGACGCAGTATTTT. Protein sequence: CASRKDSGSLVTQYF.

This clonotype was detected ten times or more. The J gene is TRBJ2-7, the V gene TRBV7-9; D unresolved. V was cut by 4 bases and J by 2 bases, with 12 bases left in between. Germline CDR1 is SEHNR and CDR2 is FQNEAQ (reference sequence). This CDR3 contains 14 residues. The CDR3 sequence is CASSSGQAAYEQYF. CDR3 nucleotides: TGTGCCAGCAGCTCCGGGCAGGCGGCCTACGAGCAGTACTTC. Combining the CDR3 with reference TRBV7-9 and TRBJ2-7 gives the whole variable domain DTGVSQNPRHKITKRGQNVTFRCDPISEHNRLYWYRQTLGQGPEFLTYFQNEAQLEKSRLLSDRFSAERPKGSFSTLEIQRTEQGDSAMYLCASSSGQAAYEQYFGPGTRLTVT.

This clonotype has at least ten counts. The rearrangement joins TRBV2 to TRBJ2-5; D is perhaps TRBD2 (5 bases). This CDR3 spans 12 amino acids. V lost 6 bases, J lost 1 base, and 6 bases lay in between. Germline assignment: CDR1 SNHLY and CDR2 FYNNEI. CDR3 sequence reads: CASRRVQETQYF. The DNA of the CDR3 is TGTGCCAGCAGGAGGGTCCAAGAGACCCAGTACTTC.

The chain couples TRBV12-3 or TRBV12-4 to TRBJ2-3; D ambiguous. CDR3 length: 12 amino acids. The ends were cut back, 5 bases at V and 9 bases at J, with 12 bases in the middle. The CDR3 sequence is CASSSPPRTQYF. The CDR3 DNA follows: TGTGCCAGCAGTAGCCCCCCGAGGACGCAGTATTTT.

The sample holds many counts of this clonotype. The chain employs TRBV3-1 and TRBJ2-5; the match to TRBD2 covers 8 bases. Per the germline V gene, CDR1 is LGHDT and CDR2 is YNNKEL (reference sequence). The CDR3 is made up of 16 amino acids. V lost 1 base to trimming and J lost 5 bases; unmatched junction nucleotides: 9. The CDR3: CASSQVHGTRAETQYF. The CDR3 DNA follows: TGTGCCAGCAGCCAAGTTCATGGGACTAGGGCCGAGACCCAGTACTTC.

This clonotype was detected ten times or more. The chain combines TRBV28 with TRBJ2-7, with TRBD2 matching 13 bases. The CDR3 runs 17 residues. Trimming cost V 5 bases and J 5 bases; bases outside gene matches: 12. Looked up from germline, CDR1 is MDHEN and CDR2 is SYDVKM. CDR3 in DNA: TGTGCCAGCAGTCTTACTAGCGGGAGGGCCTGGTTCAACGAGCAGTACTTC. Protein sequence: CASSLTSGRAWFNEQYF.

This clonotype was observed at least ten times. The V and J genes are TRBV28 and TRBJ2-1; TRBD2 aligns across 7 bases. Germline V lookup: CDR1 MDHEN, CDR2 SYDVKM. This CDR3 region has 14 residues. With 3 bases clipped from V and 7 bases from J, the junction kept 6 bases outside the gene matches. The CDR3 bases are TGTGCCAGCAGTTTGAACGGGAGGAGGAATGAGCAGTTCTTC. Its protein is CASSLNGRRNEQFF.

Concerning this clonotype itself: A read error is possible here, since a much larger clone lies one base away. This chain connects TRBV6-1 to TRBJ2-3, with a tentative D call TRBD2 (6 bases). CDR1 MNHNS and CDR2 SASEGT come from the germline V gene. V shed 10 bases and J shed 6 bases, with 20 bases lying between them. The CDR3 is made up of 14 amino acids. This CDR3 reads CAIRKDGSGDTQYF. In DNA form, the CDR3 reads TGTGCCATCAGAAAGGACGGGAGTGGGGATACGCAGTATTTT.

A few counts support this clonotype. Written as DNA, the CDR3 is TGTGCCAGCAGCTTCACAGGGTGGGGCATTCAGTACTTC. This translates into CASSFTGWGIQYF. V gene TRBV11-2 combines with J gene TRBJ2-4, with D possibly being TRBD1 (6 bases). Germline V lookup: CDR1 SGHAT, CDR2 FQNNGV. V lost 3 bases and J lost 9, with 12 bases in between. CDR3 length: 13 residues.

This clonotype was counted between two and nine times. The V call is TRBV7-9, the J call TRBJ1-1; D uncertain. V was pared by 7 bases and J by 0 bases, with 9 bases between. The germline gives CDR1 SEHNR, CDR2 FQNEAQ (reference sequence). The CDR3 has 13 residues. CDR3 coding DNA: TGTGCCAGCATAGGCGGGTTGAACACTGAAGCTTTCTTT. This encodes CASIGGLNTEAFF.

As regards this clonotype: At one end, the junction sequence differs from germline, possibly due to a read error. DNA of the CDR3: TGTGCCAGCAGTGAGGGGGGGCTCATGACTGGAGCTTTCTTT. This codes for CASSEGGLMTGAFF. The chain recombines TRBV2 with TRBJ1-1; a weak D match, TRBD1 (6 bases). The CDR3 is 14 amino acids. In germline, CDR1 is SNHLY, CDR2 FYNNEI.

The genes are TRBV3-1 and TRBJ1-5; D gene ambiguous. Germline CDR1 is LGHDT and CDR2 is YNNKEL (reference sequence). Trimming cost V 4 bases and J 7 bases, with 11 bases left between them. The CDR3 is made up of 13 amino acids. CDR3 amino acids: CASSPGEYQPQHF. In DNA form, the CDR3 reads TGTGCCAGCAGCCCCGGGGAATACCAGCCCCAGCATTTT. The full variable domain, its missing parts supplied by reference TRBV3-1 and TRBJ1-5, is DTAVSQTPKYLVTQMGNDKSIKCEQNLGHDTMYWYKQDSKKFLKIMFSYNNKELIINETVPNRFSPKSPDKAHLNLHINSLELGDSAVYFCASSPGEYQPQHFGDGTRLSIL.

On this clonotype itself: Because it lacks the conserved phenylalanine or tryptophan at the end, this CDR3 is likely a read error. This chain connects TRBV9 to TRBJ2-1, with 11 bases that match TRBD2. From germline, CDR1 is SGDLS and CDR2 YYNGEE. V shed 3 bases and J 4 bases; nucleotides not matched to a gene: 3. CDR3 length equals 15 residues. CDR3 region: CASSDRTSGYNEQFC. CDR3 DNA sequence: TGTGCCAGCAGCGATCGGACTAGCGGGTACAATGAGCAGTTCTGC.

The table lists this clonotype with a few counts. The rearrangement joins TRBV11-2 to TRBJ1-6; D may be TRBD1 (5 bases). Between the trimmed V and J ends, which lost 7 bases and 11 bases, there was a span of 15 bases. The germline V gene has CDR1 SGHAT and CDR2 FQNNGV. There are 13 residues in the CDR3. Here the CDR3 reads CASNSARDPPLHF. The CDR3 bases are TGTGCCAGCAACTCGGCGAGGGACCCACCCCTCCACTTT.

This clonotype was observed at least ten times. This rearrangement joins TRBV9 to TRBJ2-3; 11 positions match TRBD2. The CDR3 is made up of 18 amino acids. Germline CDR1 and CDR2: SGDLS and YYNGEE. J lost 4 bases, V lost 0 bases, and 10 bases had no gene match. DNA for the CDR3: TGTGCCAGCAGCGTAGGTAGACTAGCGGGACTTCTCCCAGATACGCAGTATTTT. This encodes CASSVGRLAGLLPDTQYF.

Many counts were recorded for this clonotype. The chain uses TRBV5-1 and TRBJ1-1, with D perhaps TRBD1 (5 bases). CDR3 size: 14 residues. V was trimmed by 3 bases and J by 1 base, leaving 10 bases between them. Germline values: CDR1 SGHRS, CDR2 YFSETQ. CDR3 sequence (DNA): TGCGCCAGCAGCTCAGGACACAAGAACACTGAAGCTTTCTTT. Encoded protein: CASSSGHKNTEAFF.

This clonotype has only a few counts. The chain links TRBV7-3 to TRBJ1-1; a weak D match, TRBD1 (5 bases). This CDR3 has 14 residues. V was shortened by 5 bases and J by 1 base, with 11 bases between the two germline ends. In germline, CDR1 is SGHTA, CDR2 FQGTGA. CDR3 nucleotide sequence: TGTGCCAGCAGCCCGGGACGGGCGAACACTGAAGCTTTCTTT. It translates to CASSPGRANTEAFF.